The 21 T cell receptor beta chains below come from one sample, sequenced in a study of long-term antiretroviral therapy in people with HIV. Assay version v3.0 of immunoSEQ was used, and it was run at survey level. TCRdb keeps only in-frame clones here, not all; method: immunoSEQ multiplex PCR. The repertoire consists of some 11,000 clones, with 83% occurring once and the leading ten covering roughly a sixth. The specimen comprised unsorted PBMCs, sampled 3.4 years after starting antiretroviral therapy. These receptors were collected from a man between 40 and 49 years old with HIV.

V usage is TRBV7-8 and J usage is TRBJ2-5, with D tentatively TRBD1 (6 bases). The germline V gene encodes CDR1 SGHVS and CDR2 FQNEAQ. Trimming pared 7 bases from V and 4 bases from J, leaving 16 bases between. The CDR3 contains 14 residues. The CDR3 sequence is CASTMSQGLETQYF. The CDR3 region has the DNA TGTGCCAGCACAATGTCACAGGGCCTAGAGACCCAGTACTTC.

The V gene is TRBV29-1, the J gene TRBJ2-7, with TRBD1 matching 9 bases. From germline, CDR1 is SQVTM and CDR2 ANQGSEA. This CDR3 comprises 14 residues. The V and J ends lost 3 bases and 2 bases, in that order; junction bases with no gene match: 5. CDR3 bases: TGCAGCGTTGATGTGAGACAGGGGGCCTACGAGCAGTACTTC. Its translation: CSVDVRQGAYEQYF.

The V gene is TRBV18, the J gene TRBJ2-7, with D possibly matching TRBD1 (5 bases). The V end was cut by 4 bases, the J end by 7 bases, with 14 bases between. This CDR3 has 13 amino acids. In germline, CDR1 is KGHSH, CDR2 LQKENI. CDR3 residues: CASSLELKGEQYF. The CDR3 region has the DNA TGTGCCAGCTCACTAGAGCTAAAGGGGGAGCAGTACTTC.

V and J are TRBV7-8 and TRBJ1-1; D is uncertain. Germline V gene sequence: CDR1 SGHVS, CDR2 FQNEAQ. This CDR3 region has 15 residues. V lost 0 bases and J 5 bases, leaving 13 bases between the germline ends. This CDR3 is CASSLASRARTEAFF. The CDR3 DNA sequence: TGTGCCAGCAGCTTAGCGTCACGGGCTCGGACTGAAGCTTTCTTT.

This clone was recorded a few times. The chain couples TRBV4-3 to TRBJ2-7; D gene ambiguous. The germline V gene has CDR1 LGHNA and CDR2 YSLEER. This CDR3 has 15 residues. V was cut by 0 bases and J by 1 base, with 10 bases left in between. Written as DNA, the CDR3 is TGCGCCAGCAGCCAAGATCATGCCGGATCCTACGAGCAGTACTTC. Translating it yields CASSQDHAGSYEQYF.

This chain connects TRBV6-6 to TRBJ2-7; TRBD2 might be the D (6 bases). CDR3 length equals 14 residues. V shed 8 bases and J shed 3 bases, with 17 bases lying between them. From germline, CDR1 is MNHNY and CDR2 SVGAGI (reference sequence). CDR3 nucleotides: TGTGCCAGCCATCGTCGGAGGGATATCTACGAGCAGTACTTC. Its protein is CASHRRRDIYEQYF.

The chain carries TRBV10-2 and TRBJ2-3, with TRBD1 as a possible D gene (6 bases). V lost 4 bases and J 6 bases, leaving 14 bases between the germline ends. The CDR3 is 14 amino acids. CDR1 is WSHSY, CDR2 SAAADI, per germline. DNA for the CDR3: TGCGCCAGCAGTGTTAACAGGGAGTTGGATACGCAGTATTTT. This codes for CASSVNRELDTQYF.

This chain links TRBV28 with TRBJ2-5, with TRBD2 matching over 15 bases. The CDR3 is 18 residues long. Per the germline V gene, CDR1 is MDHEN and CDR2 is SYDVKM. The V segment lost 5 bases and the J segment 3 bases; nucleotides outside the gene matches: 10. The CDR3 nucleotides are TGTGCCAGCAGTCCCCTATGGACTAGCGGGAGGGAAGAAGAGACCCAGTACTTC. It encodes CASSPLWTSGREEETQYF.

This rearrangement joins TRBV18 to TRBJ2-7; D uncertain. CDR3 size: 15 residues. V was clipped by 2 bases and J by 3 bases, with 14 bases between them. Germline CDR1 reads KGHSH; CDR2 reads LQKENI. The CDR3 spells CASSPYSSRFYEQYF. The CDR3 nucleotides are TGTGCCAGCTCACCATACTCCAGCCGATTCTACGAGCAGTACTTC.

The gene calls are TRBV7-9 and TRBJ2-7; the D is unclear. V was pared by 0 bases and J by 6 bases, with 12 bases between. The CDR3 spans 14 residues. Germline values: CDR1 SEHNR, CDR2 FQNEAQ (reference sequence). The CDR3 spells CASSLASASGEQYF. The CDR3 bases are TGTGCCAGCAGCTTAGCGTCTGCCAGTGGCGAGCAGTACTTC.

The chain combines TRBV5-4 with TRBJ1-1, with TRBD1 as a possible D gene (6 bases). CDR3 length: 14 amino acids. Trimming took off 0 bases at V and 6 bases at J, with 12 bases between the two ends. Germline V lookup: CDR1 SGHNT, CDR2 YYREEE (reference sequence). The CDR3 sequence is CASSLEQGGAEAFF. CDR3 nucleotide sequence: TGTGCCAGCAGCTTGGAACAGGGTGGGGCTGAAGCTTTCTTT. Using reference TRBV5-4 and TRBJ1-1 for the parts outside the CDR3, the full variable domain is ETGVTQSPTHLIKTRGQQVTLRCSSQSGHNTVSWYQQALGQGPQFIFQYYREEENGRGNFPPRFSGLQFPNYSSELNVNALELDDSALYLCASSLEQGGAEAFFGQGTRLTVV.

This chain connects TRBV4-1 to TRBJ2-7; TRBD1 or TRBD2 may be the D gene (5 bases each). Trimming left V 4 bases short and J 7 bases short, with 20 bases between. The CDR3 covers 15 residues. The germline CDR1 and CDR2 sequences are MGHRA and YSYEKL. The CDR3 loop is CASSLNQGVRGEQYF. The DNA of the CDR3 is TGCGCCAGCAGCCTTAATCAAGGGGTCCGCGGGGAGCAGTACTTC.

Here the CDR3 reads CASSEARGGGYTF. CDR3 nucleotide sequence: TGTGCCAGCAGTGAGGCCAGGGGAGGAGGCTACACCTTC. The chain recombines TRBV28 with TRBJ1-2; D possibly corresponds to TRBD1 (6 bases). Trimming stripped 5 bases from V and 8 bases from J, with 15 bases between. Germline CDR1 is MDHEN and CDR2 is SYDVKM. The CDR3 runs to 13 residues.

This chain connects TRBV28 to TRBJ2-3; 14 nucleotides line up with TRBD2. CDR3 size: 14 residues. In germline, CDR1 is MDHEN, CDR2 SYDVKM. With 10 bases clipped from V and 6 bases from J, the junction kept 6 bases outside the gene matches. The CDR3 loop is CATGTSGSVDTQYF. The CDR3 region has the DNA TGTGCCACCGGGACTAGCGGGAGTGTGGATACGCAGTATTTT.

This clone was counted a single time. The J gene is TRBJ2-1, the V gene TRBV27, with D maybe TRBD2 (6 bases). Looked up from germline, CDR1 is MNHEY and CDR2 is SMNVEV (reference sequence). The germline V and J ends were trimmed by 6 bases and 5 bases, with 14 bases remaining between them. This CDR3 is built from 14 residues. CDR3 sequence (DNA): TGTGCCAGCAGGGCCTCGCTAGCGCACAATGAGCAGTTCTTC. This codes for CASRASLAHNEQFF.

The chain is built from TRBV7-2 and TRBJ2-7; 14 positions agree with TRBD2. CDR1 is SGHTA and CDR2 is FQGNSA in the germline V gene. Germline trimming cut 1 base from V and 5 bases from J; bases unmatched to any gene: 10. The CDR3 spans 18 residues. CDR3 protein: CASSLGTGTSGSRNEQYF. CDR3 nucleotides: TGTGCCAGCAGCTTAGGTACCGGGACTAGCGGGAGTCGGAACGAGCAGTACTTC. The full variable domain, rest sourced from reference TRBV7-2 and TRBJ2-7, is GAGVSQSPSNKVTEKGKDVELRCDPISGHTALYWYRQSLGQGLEFLIYFQGNSAPDKSGLPSDRFSAERTGGSVSTLTIQRTQQEDSAVYLCASSLGTGTSGSRNEQYFGPGTRLTVT.

Here the CDR3 DNA reads TGTGCCAGCAGTGAATCCGCCAGTTGGGGGCCTTCTGGAAAAGCTTTCTTT. Translation gives CASSESASWGPSGKAFF. V gene TRBV25-1 combines with J gene TRBJ1-1; TRBD1 is a possible D gene (6 bases). The ends were cut back, 1 base at V and 9 bases at J, with 24 bases in the middle. CDR3 length equals 17 residues. Looked up from germline, CDR1 is MGHDK and CDR2 is SYGVNS.

This clone was observed a few times. J is TRBJ2-1 and V is TRBV11-1; TRBD2 matches 7 bases. The CDR3 contains 12 residues. The germline V gene has CDR1 SGHAT and CDR2 FQDESV (reference sequence). The trim removed 5 bases at V and 7 bases at J, leaving 2 bases unmatched. CDR3 amino acids: CASSRAGNEQFF. The CDR3 DNA is TGTGCCAGCAGCCGAGCGGGAAATGAGCAGTTCTTC.

Only a few counts were recorded for this clone. The chain joins TRBV6-5 to TRBJ1-5; D is uncertain. Per germline, CDR1 MNHEY and CDR2 SVGAGI. V lost 0 bases and J lost 7, with 7 bases in between. The CDR3 sequence is 13 residues long. The CDR3 here is CASSYSKEQPQHF. For the CDR3, the DNA is TGTGCCAGCAGTTACTCGAAAGAACAGCCCCAGCATTTT.

The V gene is TRBV4-3, the J gene TRBJ2-6, with 7 positions matching TRBD1. From germline, CDR1 is LGHNA and CDR2 YSLEER. The junction had 1 base not matched to a gene; V was cut back by 0 bases and J by 2 bases. The length of the CDR3 is 16 residues. The CDR3 is CASSQEQGTGANVLTF. The CDR3 DNA sequence: TGCGCCAGCAGCCAAGAACAGGGGACTGGGGCCAACGTCCTGACTTTC.

The chain has TRBV30 and TRBJ2-5; unclear D gene. The CDR3 covers 14 residues. Looked up from germline, CDR1 is GTSNPN and CDR2 is SVGIG (reference sequence). Trimming took 0 bases from V and 1 from J, leaving 9 bases between them. This CDR3 reads CAWSVGILQETQYF. In DNA, the CDR3 is TGTGCCTGGAGTGTGGGGATCCTCCAAGAGACCCAGTACTTC.